A single sample is the source of the 24 T cell receptor beta chains below, sequenced in a study of T cell responses to AZD1222 COVID-19 vaccine (dated by TCRdb to the early 2020s). The sample's time point label is to be understood as: baseline before first vaccination. The label giving this sample's treatment or condition can be read as: meningococcal conjugate vaccine given as trial control. Receptor amplification or capture employed the immunoSEQ multiplex PCR assay. Drawn from immuneACCESS, this table holds only the in-frame rearrangements with V and J called that TCRdb kept. Clones are partly lost; checked studies trace under half to an unresolved V gene and leave the rest unexplained. Recorded for this sample are tens of thousands of clones; 88% of them occurred a single time. Roughly 5.1% of the sample comes from the top ten. The input for sequencing was peripheral blood, taken on day 0 of MenACWY control vaccination. All receptors come from an adult in good health.

This clone showed up just once. The chain carries TRBV7-9 and TRBJ2-3; TRBD2 agrees at 11 bases. The CDR3 runs 15 residues. V lost 1 base and J lost 7; bases outside the gene matches: 4. The V gene's germline CDR1 is SEHNR and CDR2 FQNEAQ (reference sequence). In DNA, the CDR3 is TGTGCCAGCAGCTTAGTTAGCGGGAGGGCCAATACGCAGTATTTT. It specifies CASSLVSGRANTQYF.

V usage is TRBV5-1 and J usage is TRBJ2-2, with 9 bases matching TRBD2. V shed 2 bases and J 7 bases; nucleotides not matched to a gene: 12. The CDR3 covers 17 residues. CDR1 SGHRS and CDR2 YFSETQ come from the germline V gene. The DNA for the CDR3 is TGCGCCAGCAGCTTCGCGGAAGTAGCGGGAGTCGGCGGGGAGCTGTTTTTT. Protein product: CASSFAEVAGVGGELFF.

V usage is TRBV6-5 and J usage is TRBJ1-1; 10 bases align to TRBD1. Germline trimming cut 2 bases from V and 4 bases from J; bases unmatched to any gene: 1. This CDR3 is built from 14 residues. The V gene's germline CDR1 is MNHEY and CDR2 SVGAGI. The CDR3 sequence: CASSYGDRGTEAFF. The CDR3 nucleotides read TGTGCCAGCAGTTACGGGGACAGGGGCACTGAAGCTTTCTTT.

This clone was seen a handful of times. The genes are TRBV6-5 and TRBJ1-3; D uncertain. V lost 6 bases to trimming and J lost 4 bases, with 7 bases between them. Per germline, CDR1 MNHEY and CDR2 SVGAGI. The CDR3 runs 12 residues. The CDR3 is CASSPGGNTIYF. The CDR3 DNA reads TGTGCCAGCAGCCCAGGCGGAAACACCATATATTTT.

This clone appeared a few times. For the CDR3, the DNA is TGCGCCAGCAGTGAGTCGGGAACTAGCTATTCCCACGAGCAGTACTTC. It specifies CASSESGTSYSHEQYF. The chain combines TRBV10-1 with TRBJ2-7; the D gene is possibly TRBD2 (6 bases). This CDR3 has 16 amino acids. Trimming shortened V by 0 bases and J by 5 bases, and 17 bases separated the two germline ends. CDR1 is WNHNN, CDR2 SYGVQD, per germline (reference sequence).

The CDR3 is CAISPGELKYGYTF. Written as DNA, the CDR3 is TGTGCCATCAGCCCAGGGGAGTTGAAATATGGCTACACCTTC. This chain uses TRBV10-3 with TRBJ1-2; tentatively, D is TRBD1 (6 bases). Germline assignment: CDR1 ENHRY and CDR2 SYGVKD. The CDR3 loop spans 14 amino acids. Deletions cut 6 bases from V and 5 bases from J, with 16 bases between.

The rearrangement joins TRBV10-3 to TRBJ1-1; 8 bases agree with TRBD1. In germline, CDR1 is ENHRY, CDR2 SYGVKD. Trimming at V came to 5 bases and at J to 0 bases, leaving 5 bases not matched to a gene. This CDR3 contains 15 residues. The CDR3 here is CAISWDRKMNTEAFF. In nucleotides, the CDR3 is TGTGCCATCAGTTGGGACAGGAAAATGAACACTGAAGCTTTCTTT.

The chain is built from TRBV4-3 and TRBJ2-7; no clear D gene. This CDR3 contains 16 residues. Germline loops: CDR1 LGHNA, CDR2 YSLEER. V dropped 0 bases and J dropped 3 bases, with 15 bases sitting between them. The DNA of the CDR3 is TGCGCCAGCAGCCAAGAAAGCCGTTTTTCTTTCTACGAGCAGTACTTC. It yields the protein CASSQESRFSFYEQYF.

This chain's CDR3 is CASTSGQRSGANVLTF. CDR3 bases: TGTGCCAGCACGTCGGGACAGCGCTCTGGGGCCAACGTCCTGACTTTC. The chain is built from TRBV18 and TRBJ2-6, with TRBD1 identical over 7 bases. Germline V gene data show CDR1 as KGHSH and CDR2 as LQKENI. The CDR3 length is 16 residues. V was pared by 8 bases and J by 0 bases, with 7 bases of the junction left unmatched.

The DNA of the CDR3 is TGTGCCAGCACGCGGGTCCCGAACTACAATGAGCAGTTCTTC. Protein: CASTRVPNYNEQFF. The gene calls are TRBV27 and TRBJ2-1; perhaps TRBD2 as D (5 bases). The germline V and J ends were trimmed by 7 bases and 3 bases, with 13 bases remaining between them. The V gene's germline CDR1 is MNHEY and CDR2 SMNVEV (reference sequence). The CDR3 extends over 14 amino acids.

CDR3 protein: CASSQDYGTPQHF. CDR3 sequence (DNA): TGCGCCAGCAGCCAAGATTACGGGACGCCCCAGCATTTT. The chain recombines TRBV4-3 with TRBJ1-5; tentative D call: TRBD1 (5 bases). Trimming removed 0 bases at V and 9 bases at J, with 9 bases between. This CDR3 region has 13 residues. The germline V gene encodes CDR1 LGHNA and CDR2 YSLEER.

The rearrangement joins TRBV28 to TRBJ1-2; 7 bases line up with TRBD1. The ends lost 6 bases at V and 4 bases at J; junction bases unmatched: 5. The CDR3 loop spans 13 amino acids. Germline CDR1 and CDR2: MDHEN and SYDVKM. The CDR3 reads CASSVQGIYGYTF. CDR3 nucleotide sequence: TGTGCCAGCAGCGTACAGGGGATCTATGGCTACACCTTC.

The chain joins TRBV6-2 or TRBV6-3 to TRBJ2-3; D is perhaps TRBD1 or TRBD2 (6 bases each). Deletions cut 2 bases from V and 1 base from J, with 7 bases between. CDR3 length: 14 residues. CDR1 is MNHEY and CDR2 is SVGEGT in the germline V gene. CDR3: CASSYRGGTDTQYF. Here the CDR3 DNA reads TGTGCCAGCAGTTACAGGGGGGGCACAGATACGCAGTATTTT.

This clone was counted once. V and J are TRBV28 and TRBJ1-4; TRBD1 agrees at 8 bases. The CDR3 is 14 residues long. Germline CDR1 is MDHEN and CDR2 is SYDVKM. Trimming took 4 bases from V and 7 from J; bases not matched to a gene: 5. In DNA form, the CDR3 reads TGTGCCAGCAGTTCCGGGACAGGCGGTGAAAAACTGTTTTTT. This gives the protein CASSSGTGGEKLFF. The variable domain in full, completed from reference TRBV28 and TRBJ1-4, reads DVKVTQSSRYLVKRTGEKVFLECVQDMDHENMFWYRQDPGLGLRLIYFSYDVKMKEKGDIPEGYSVSREKKERFSLILESASTNQTSMYLCASSSGTGGEKLFFGSGTQLSVL.

The genes are TRBV7-8 and TRBJ1-3; tentative D call: TRBD1 (6 bases). Trimming pared 4 bases from V and 1 base from J, leaving 8 bases between. In germline, CDR1 is SGHVS, CDR2 FQNEAQ. CDR3 size: 14 residues. The CDR3 loop reads CASSWTESGNTIYF. CDR3 DNA: TGTGCCAGCAGCTGGACAGAGTCTGGAAACACCATATATTTT.

This chain uses TRBV10-3 with TRBJ1-3; 7 bases are a match to TRBD1. The V segment lost 10 bases and the J segment 1 base; nucleotides outside the gene matches: 10. Germline CDR1 is ENHRY and CDR2 is SYGVKD. The CDR3 totals 15 residues. CDR3 nucleotide sequence: TGTGCCACCCAGAACGACAGGGAATCTGGAAACACCATATATTTT. Translated, it gives CATQNDRESGNTIYF.

This chain uses TRBV6-5 with TRBJ1-2; D call uncertain. CDR3 length: 12 residues. V was clipped by 6 bases and J by 2 bases, with 7 bases between them. Germline V gene data show CDR1 as MNHEY and CDR2 as SVGAGI. The CDR3 sequence: CASRDQNYGYTF. CDR3 nucleotide sequence: TGTGCCAGCAGGGACCAGAACTATGGCTACACCTTC.

The rearrangement links TRBV6-4 to TRBJ2-2; either TRBD1 or TRBD2 may supply D (5 bases each). CDR1 is MRHNA, CDR2 SNTAGT, per germline. V dropped 4 bases and J dropped 1 base, with 13 bases sitting between them. The length of the CDR3 is 16 residues. In nucleotides, the CDR3 is TGTGCCAGCAGTGCGGGACCCCGGGAGAACACCGGGGAGCTGTTTTTT. It specifies CASSAGPRENTGELFF.

Only one count was recorded for this clone. The J gene is TRBJ2-7, the V gene TRBV30; TRBD2 matches at 8 bases. V shed 7 bases and J 4 bases; nucleotides not matched to a gene: 18. CDR1 is GTSNPN, CDR2 SVGIG, per germline (reference sequence). This CDR3 has 16 residues. CDR3 nucleotide sequence: TGTGCCTTCTTACCCTCCTCCGGGACTAGGAGGTACGAGCAGTACTTC. Its protein is CAFLPSSGTRRYEQYF.

This chain joins TRBV29-1 and TRBJ2-1, with D possibly TRBD2 on 5 matching bases. The CDR3 extends over 14 amino acids. Germline V gives CDR1 SQVTM, CDR2 ANQGSEA. With 4 bases removed from V and 0 bases from J, the gap between germline ends came to 10 bases. The CDR3, as DNA: TGCAGCGTTGTTGGGAGTAGCTCCTACAATGAGCAGTTCTTC. Amino acid sequence: CSVVGSSSYNEQFF.

The rearrangement links TRBV12-3 or TRBV12-4 to TRBJ2-3; no definite D call. Trimming removed 5 bases from V and 2 bases from J, with 8 bases in between. This CDR3 has 13 residues. DNA for the CDR3: TGTGCCAGCAGTGACCACCTCACAGATACGCAGTATTTT. Protein: CASSDHLTDTQYF.

The V call is TRBV24-1, the J call TRBJ1-3, with 7 bases identical to TRBD1. Germline CDR1 is KGHDR and CDR2 is SFDVKD. Trimming removed 9 bases from V and 4 bases from J; junction bases left unmatched: 8. There are 14 residues in the CDR3. The CDR3 is CATPAGGLGNTIYF. The CDR3 DNA sequence: TGTGCCACCCCGGCAGGGGGTTTGGGAAACACCATATATTTT.

This rearrangement joins TRBV19 to TRBJ2-1; TRBD2 matches 7 bases. The J segment lost 3 bases and the V segment lost 2 bases, leaving 10 bases of the junction unmatched. Germline V gene sequence: CDR1 LNHDA, CDR2 SQIVND (reference sequence). This CDR3 has 17 amino acids. The CDR3 DNA sequence: TGTGCCAGTAGTATAACCTTCAATAGCGGGTTCTACAATGAGCAGTTCTTC. It codes for CASSITFNSGFYNEQFF.

V is TRBV19 and J is TRBJ2-7; TRBD1 matches 9 bases. In germline, CDR1 is LNHDA, CDR2 SQIVND (reference sequence). The CDR3 extends over 17 amino acids. J was trimmed by 1 base and V by 5 bases; bases with no gene match: 12. CDR3 sequence: CASSSSSGTGLSYEQYF. CDR3 in DNA: TGTGCCAGTAGTTCTTCTTCGGGGACAGGGTTATCCTACGAGCAGTACTTC. Together with reference TRBV19 and TRBJ2-7, the CDR3 gives the full variable domain: DGGITQSPKYLFRKEGQNVTLSCEQNLNHDAMYWYRQDPGQGLRLIYYSQIVNDFQKGDIAEGYSVSREKKESFPLTVTSAQKNPTAFYLCASSSSSGTGLSYEQYFGPGTRLTVT.